This T cell receptor beta chain was recovered during a study of quantifying T cell responses using KT2 cells. The overall study: Reverse transcription used primers in the TCR alpha and beta constant regions.

Each cDNA got a UMI-containing oligo ligated at its 3' end. An equimolar mix of RC1.1 and RC1.2 primed the beta chain across TRBC1 and TRBC2. TCRdb redid the calling of the UMI-ligation and nested PCR reads with MiXCR, one entry per CDR3 protein. Found here are around 50,000 distinct CDR3 sequences, approximately 10% of them singletons; the top ten hold 8.5% to 12%. This clonotype was seen repeatedly, ten times or more. The origin of this receptor is a human donor. Material: PBMCs spiked with cells of the T cell clone KT2.

The CDR3 region is CSVEGAGGGYTF. The DNA for the CDR3 is TGCAGCGTTGAGGGAGCTGGGGGGGGCTACACCTTC. The gene calls are TRBV29-1 and TRBJ1-2; perhaps TRBD1 as D (5 bases). Trimming pared 3 bases from V and 8 bases from J, leaving 13 bases between. The CDR3 contains 12 residues. In germline, CDR1 is SQVTM, CDR2 ANQGSEA.